This entry lists 16 T cell receptor beta chains sequenced from one sample in a study of regulatory T cells in long-lasting Graves disease. The time point here: persistent/refractory GD, antithyroid drugs over 5 years with positive TRAb. Preparation of the TCR library used RNA extracted from PBMCs. Arm-PCR of CDR3 regions and iRepertoire HTBI primers were used to build TCR beta libraries. TCRdb reprocessed the multiplex PCR reads via MiXCR and lists one record per CDR3 protein. The profile covers about 470,000 distinct CDR3 sequences, with roughly 21% appearing a single time and about 7% taken by the ten largest. This specimen consisted of peripheral blood mononuclear cells (PBMCs), obtained when the disease was refractory, from a patient treated with antithyroid drugs. Receptor source: a female donor with Graves disease.

This clonotype was observed at least ten times. The chain links TRBV28 to TRBJ2-7; 11 bases map to TRBD2. Losses at the gene ends were 6 bases for V and 0 bases for J; bases not matched to a gene: 10. Germline values: CDR1 MDHEN, CDR2 SYDVKM. The CDR3 is made up of 17 amino acids. As DNA, the CDR3 is TGTGCCAGCAGCCGTCTAGCGGGAGGCTCGAGCTCCTACGAGCAGTACTTC. It translates to CASSRLAGGSSSYEQYF.

This chain joins TRBV19 and TRBJ2-7; D ambiguous. The V end was cut by 5 bases, the J end by 6 bases, with 20 bases between. The CDR3 consists of 15 residues. Germline loops: CDR1 LNHDA, CDR2 SQIVND (reference sequence). The CDR3 is CASSLSSGPATEQYF. The DNA for the CDR3 is TGTGCCAGTAGTTTGTCGTCGGGCCCGGCGACCGAGCAGTACTTC.

This clonotype was seen more than once but under ten times. The chain employs TRBV20-1 and TRBJ1-2; 8 nucleotides match TRBD1. V trimming: 6 bases; J trimming: 5 bases; junction bases outside the gene matches: 8. The CDR3 loop spans 13 amino acids. Germline CDR1 reads DFQATT; CDR2 reads SNEGSKA (reference sequence). The CDR3 sequence: CSAGQGSVYGYTF. For the CDR3, the DNA is TGCAGTGCCGGACAGGGTTCCGTATATGGCTACACCTTC.

This clonotype was seen at least ten times. The chain carries TRBV29-1 and TRBJ1-1, with D possibly being TRBD1 (6 bases). Trimming took 7 bases from V and 9 from J, leaving 21 bases between them. This CDR3 is 13 amino acids long. CDR1 is SQVTM and CDR2 is ANQGSEA in the germline V gene. The CDR3 reads CSAPYDPGAQAFF. Written as DNA, the CDR3 is TGCAGCGCCCCTTACGACCCGGGGGCTCAAGCTTTCTTT.

This clonotype was recorded at least ten times. V usage is TRBV7-2 and J usage is TRBJ2-7, with 8 nucleotides matching TRBD2. The V and J ends lost 3 bases and 3 bases, in that order; junction bases with no gene match: 10. This CDR3 contains 16 residues. In germline, CDR1 is SGHTA, CDR2 FQGNSA. DNA of the CDR3: TGTGCCAGCAGCTTGGAAGGGGCGGGAGGTATCTACGAGCAGTACTTC. Translation: CASSLEGAGGIYEQYF. The entire variable domain, with the rest obtained from reference TRBV7-2 and TRBJ2-7, is as follows: GAGVSQSPSNKVTEKGKDVELRCDPISGHTALYWYRQSLGQGLEFLIYFQGNSAPDKSGLPSDRFSAERTGGSVSTLTIQRTQQEDSAVYLCASSLEGAGGIYEQYFGPGTRLTVT.

This clonotype has at least ten counts. DNA for the CDR3: TGTGCCAGCAGCGTAAAACTAGCGGACGAGCAGTACTTC. Its translation is CASSVKLADEQYF. The chain carries TRBV9 and TRBJ2-7, with TRBD2 identical over 8 bases. The V segment lost 1 base and the J segment 5 bases; nucleotides outside the gene matches: 2. Germline V gene sequence: CDR1 SGDLS, CDR2 YYNGEE. This CDR3 region has 13 residues.

This clonotype appeared many times. The chain has TRBV12-3 or TRBV12-4 and TRBJ2-7; 11 bases are shared with TRBD2. V lost 5 bases and J lost 3; bases outside the gene matches: 6. CDR3 length: 15 residues. The CDR3 DNA reads TGTGCCAGCAGTCCAACTAGCGGGAGAAACTACGAGCAGTACTTC. Its translation is CASSPTSGRNYEQYF.

This clonotype showed up many times. The chain links TRBV28 to TRBJ2-5; weak D call: TRBD2 (6 bases). V shed 5 bases and J shed 0 bases, with 13 bases lying between them. Per germline, CDR1 MDHEN and CDR2 SYDVKM. The CDR3 runs 15 residues. The CDR3 DNA reads TGTGCCAGCAGTATCGCCAGCGGGTACCAAGAGACCCAGTACTTC. This sequence encodes CASSIASGYQETQYF. Full variable domain (outside the CDR3, taken from reference TRBV28 and TRBJ2-5): DVKVTQSSRYLVKRTGEKVFLECVQDMDHENMFWYRQDPGLGLRLIYFSYDVKMKEKGDIPEGYSVSREKKERFSLILESASTNQTSMYLCASSIASGYQETQYFGPGTRLLVL.

The table lists this clonotype with a few counts. The rearrangement links TRBV5-1 to TRBJ1-5; 9 bases map to TRBD1. The CDR3 runs 15 residues. CDR1 is SGHRS and CDR2 is YFSETQ in the germline V gene. V lost 2 bases and J lost 4; bases outside the gene matches: 4. This CDR3 is CASSLAGQGNQPQHF. The CDR3 coding sequence is TGCGCCAGCAGCTTAGCGGGACAGGGTAATCAGCCCCAGCATTTT. The complete variable domain, with remaining parts taken from reference TRBV5-1 and TRBJ1-5, reads KAGVTQTPRYLIKTRGQQVTLSCSPISGHRSVSWYQQTPGQGLQFLFEYFSETQRNKGNFPGRFSGRQFSNSRSEMNVSTLELGDSALYLCASSLAGQGNQPQHFGDGTRLSIL.

This clonotype was detected only a few times. This chain uses TRBV11-3 with TRBJ1-1, with TRBD1 identical over 12 bases. CDR1 and CDR2 (germline): SGHNT, YENEEA. Losses at the gene ends were 6 bases for V and 6 bases for J; bases not matched to a gene: 5. This CDR3 comprises 14 residues. CDR3 nucleotides: TGTGCCAGCAGTGGGGGACAGGGGGCCCCTGAAGCTTTCTTT. Protein product: CASSGGQGAPEAFF. Full variable domain (outside the CDR3, taken from reference TRBV11-3 and TRBJ1-1): EAGVVQSPRYKIIEKKQPVAFWCNPISGHNTLYWYLQNLGQGPELLIRYENEEAVDDSQLPKDRFSAERLKGVDSTLKIQPAELGDSAVYLCASSGGQGAPEAFFGQGTRLTVV.

Note on this clonotype: Given a much more abundant clone one base away, this may be a read error. The chain employs TRBV11-2 and TRBJ2-5; TRBD2 is a possible D gene (5 bases). The V gene lost 5 bases and the J gene lost 5 bases, with 15 bases spanning the gap. Germline V gene data show CDR1 as SGHAT and CDR2 as FQNNGV. The CDR3 extends over 14 amino acids. The CDR3 protein is CASSRRRRHETQYF. CDR3 DNA: TGTGCCAGCAGCCGACGCAGGAGGCATGAGACCCAGTACTTC.

This clonotype has a count of ten or more. The chain employs TRBV28 and TRBJ1-5, with 8 bases that match TRBD1. The V and J ends lost 6 bases and 9 bases, in that order; junction bases with no gene match: 13. The CDR3 runs to 15 residues. Germline assignment: CDR1 MDHEN and CDR2 SYDVKM. CDR3 loop: CASRTPWGQDRPQHF. The DNA of the CDR3 is TGTGCCAGCAGGACCCCTTGGGGACAGGATCGGCCCCAGCATTTT.

This clonotype has more than one count but fewer than ten. The chain joins TRBV27 to TRBJ2-7; D call uncertain. CDR3 length equals 14 residues. The germline V gene has CDR1 MNHEY and CDR2 SMNVEV (reference sequence). With 5 bases removed from V and 0 bases from J, the gap between germline ends came to 11 bases. CDR3 in amino acids: CASSPLLSSYEQYF. CDR3 bases: TGTGCCAGCAGTCCTCTCTTGAGCTCCTACGAGCAGTACTTC.

The rearrangement uses TRBV5-5 and TRBJ2-7, with a tentative D call TRBD2 (6 bases). The germline gives CDR1 SGHKS, CDR2 YYEKEE (reference sequence). This CDR3 contains 15 residues. V was cut by 2 bases and J by 0 bases, with 12 bases left in between. The CDR3 is CASSLGGSNSYEQYF. In nucleotides, the CDR3 is TGTGCCAGCAGCTTAGGAGGGAGTAACTCCTACGAGCAGTACTTC.

This chain uses TRBV7-9 with TRBJ1-2; 7 bases are shared with TRBD1. Trimming at V came to 5 bases and at J to 1 base, leaving 10 bases not matched to a gene. Germline CDR1 SEHNR, CDR2 FQNEAQ (reference sequence). The CDR3 extends over 16 amino acids. The CDR3 protein is CASSDLIGGSNYGYTF. In nucleotides, the CDR3 is TGTGCCAGCAGCGACCTGATAGGGGGCAGTAACTATGGCTACACCTTC. The whole variable domain, remainder taken from reference TRBV7-9 and TRBJ1-2, is DTGVSQNPRHKITKRGQNVTFRCDPISEHNRLYWYRQTLGQGPEFLTYFQNEAQLEKSRLLSDRFSAERPKGSFSTLEIQRTEQGDSAMYLCASSDLIGGSNYGYTFGSGTRLTVV.

This clonotype was counted many times. The chain has TRBV2 and TRBJ1-2; possible D gene TRBD1, 6 bases. Trimming took 9 bases from V and 3 from J, leaving 17 bases between them. Germline V gives CDR1 SNHLY, CDR2 FYNNEI. This CDR3 has 14 residues. As DNA, the CDR3 is TGTGCCAGTGGGGGGGCAGGGGATTACTATGGCTACACCTTC. Its translation is CASGGAGDYYGYTF.